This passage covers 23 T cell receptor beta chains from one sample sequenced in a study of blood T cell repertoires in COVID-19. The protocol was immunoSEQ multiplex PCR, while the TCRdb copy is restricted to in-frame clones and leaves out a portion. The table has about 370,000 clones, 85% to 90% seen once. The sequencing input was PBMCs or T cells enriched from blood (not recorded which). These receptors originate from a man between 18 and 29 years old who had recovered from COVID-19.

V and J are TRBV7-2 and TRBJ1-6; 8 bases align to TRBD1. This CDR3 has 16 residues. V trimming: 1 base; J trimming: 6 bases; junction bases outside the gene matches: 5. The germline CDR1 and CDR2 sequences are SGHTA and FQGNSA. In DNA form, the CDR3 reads TGTGCCAGCAGCTTAGGGCCAGGGGGCTTTAATTCACCCCTCCACTTT. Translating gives CASSLGPGGFNSPLHF.

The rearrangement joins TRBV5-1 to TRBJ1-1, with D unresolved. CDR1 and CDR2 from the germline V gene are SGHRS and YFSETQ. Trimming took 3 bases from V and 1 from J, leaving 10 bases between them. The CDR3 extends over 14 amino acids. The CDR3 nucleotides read TGCGCCAGCAGCTCCCTTACTTGGAACACTGAAGCTTTCTTT. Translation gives CASSSLTWNTEAFF.

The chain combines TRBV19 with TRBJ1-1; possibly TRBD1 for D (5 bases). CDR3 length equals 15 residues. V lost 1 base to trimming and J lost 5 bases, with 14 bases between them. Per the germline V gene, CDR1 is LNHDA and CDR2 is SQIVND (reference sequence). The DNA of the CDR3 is TGTGCCAGTAGTATAGTCTCGGGGGGGAATACTGAAGCTTTCTTT. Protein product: CASSIVSGGNTEAFF.

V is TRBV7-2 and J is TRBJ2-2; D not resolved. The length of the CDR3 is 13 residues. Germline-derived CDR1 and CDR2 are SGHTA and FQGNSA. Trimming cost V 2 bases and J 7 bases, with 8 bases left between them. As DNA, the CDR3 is TGTGCCAGCAGCTTAACAGTTGTCGGGGAGCTGTTTTTT. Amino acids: CASSLTVVGELFF.

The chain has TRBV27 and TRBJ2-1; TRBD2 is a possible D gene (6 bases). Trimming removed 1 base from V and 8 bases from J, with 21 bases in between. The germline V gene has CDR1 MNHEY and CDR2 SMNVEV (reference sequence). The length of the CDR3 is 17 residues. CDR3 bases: TGTGCCAGCAGTTTATTTCTCCCAGCGGGTAAGAGAGATGAGCAGTTCTTC. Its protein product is CASSLFLPAGKRDEQFF.

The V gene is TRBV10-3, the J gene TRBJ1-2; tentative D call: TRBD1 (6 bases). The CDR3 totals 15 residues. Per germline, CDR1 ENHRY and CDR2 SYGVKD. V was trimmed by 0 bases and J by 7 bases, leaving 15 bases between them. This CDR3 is CAISESMGQSGGYTF. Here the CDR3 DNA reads TGTGCCATCAGTGAGTCGATGGGACAATCTGGTGGCTACACCTTC.

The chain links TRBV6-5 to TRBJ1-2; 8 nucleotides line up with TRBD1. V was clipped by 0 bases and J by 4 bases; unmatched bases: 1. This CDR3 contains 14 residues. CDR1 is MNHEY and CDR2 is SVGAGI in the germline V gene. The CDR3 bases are TGTGCCAGCAGTTACTCTCAGGGGGCCTATGGCTACACCTTC. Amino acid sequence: CASSYSQGAYGYTF.

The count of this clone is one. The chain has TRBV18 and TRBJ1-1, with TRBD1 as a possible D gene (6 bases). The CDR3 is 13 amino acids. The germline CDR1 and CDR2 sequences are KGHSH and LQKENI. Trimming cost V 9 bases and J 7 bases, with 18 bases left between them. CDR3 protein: CASQGSWSGEAFF. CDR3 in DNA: TGTGCCAGTCAGGGGTCATGGTCGGGTGAAGCTTTCTTT.

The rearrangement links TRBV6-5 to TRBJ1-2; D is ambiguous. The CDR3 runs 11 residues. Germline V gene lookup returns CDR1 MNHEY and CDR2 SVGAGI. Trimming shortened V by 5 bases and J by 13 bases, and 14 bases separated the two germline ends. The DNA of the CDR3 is TGTGCCAGCAGTCCACCGGGAGCCGCCACCTTC. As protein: CASSPPGAATF.

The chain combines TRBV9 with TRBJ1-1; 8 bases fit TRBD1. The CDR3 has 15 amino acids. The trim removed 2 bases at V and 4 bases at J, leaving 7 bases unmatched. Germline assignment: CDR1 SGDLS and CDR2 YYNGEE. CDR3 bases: TGTGCCAGCAGCGTTTCCGGGACAGGATCCACTGAAGCTTTCTTT. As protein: CASSVSGTGSTEAFF.

The CDR3 is CASSVPGTNTGELFF. The DNA of the CDR3 is TGTGCCAGCAGTGTACCAGGAACGAACACCGGGGAGCTGTTTTTT. The chain joins TRBV2 to TRBJ2-2; D is unclear. The V and J ends lost 4 bases and 0 bases respectively, with 9 bases between them. This CDR3 is 15 amino acids long. Germline V gene sequence: CDR1 SNHLY, CDR2 FYNNEI.

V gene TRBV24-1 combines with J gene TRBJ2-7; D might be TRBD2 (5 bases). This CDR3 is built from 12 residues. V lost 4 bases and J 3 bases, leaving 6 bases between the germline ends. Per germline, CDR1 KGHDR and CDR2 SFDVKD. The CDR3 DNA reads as TGTGCCACCAGTGACGGGAACTACGAGCAGTACTTC. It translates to CATSDGNYEQYF.

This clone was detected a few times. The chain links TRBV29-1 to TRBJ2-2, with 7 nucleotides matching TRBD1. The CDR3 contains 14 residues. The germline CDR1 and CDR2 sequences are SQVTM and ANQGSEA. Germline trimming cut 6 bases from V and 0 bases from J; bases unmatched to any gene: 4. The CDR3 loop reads CSVGRGTNTGELFF. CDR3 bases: TGCAGCGTGGGCAGGGGGACGAACACCGGGGAGCTGTTTTTT.

CDR3 region: CASSFEGAPGYGYTF. The CDR3 nucleotides read TGTGCCAGCAGTTTTGAGGGGGCGCCGGGCTATGGCTACACCTTC. J is TRBJ1-2 and V is TRBV28; 7 nucleotides line up with TRBD1. Per germline, CDR1 MDHEN and CDR2 SYDVKM. With V trimmed by 3 bases and J by 4 bases, 8 bases remained unmatched. CDR3 length: 15 residues.

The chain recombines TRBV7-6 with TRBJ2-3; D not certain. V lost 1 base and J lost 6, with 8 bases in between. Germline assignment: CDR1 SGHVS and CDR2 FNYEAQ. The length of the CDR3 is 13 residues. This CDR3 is CASSLVLQDTQYF. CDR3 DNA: TGTGCCAGCAGCTTAGTCCTCCAGGATACGCAGTATTTT.

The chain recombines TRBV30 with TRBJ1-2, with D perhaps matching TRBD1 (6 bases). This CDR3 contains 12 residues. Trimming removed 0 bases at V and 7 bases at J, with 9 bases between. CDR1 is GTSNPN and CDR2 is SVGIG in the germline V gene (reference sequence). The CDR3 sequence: CAWSVGGAGYTF. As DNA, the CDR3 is TGTGCCTGGAGTGTCGGGGGGGCTGGCTACACCTTC.

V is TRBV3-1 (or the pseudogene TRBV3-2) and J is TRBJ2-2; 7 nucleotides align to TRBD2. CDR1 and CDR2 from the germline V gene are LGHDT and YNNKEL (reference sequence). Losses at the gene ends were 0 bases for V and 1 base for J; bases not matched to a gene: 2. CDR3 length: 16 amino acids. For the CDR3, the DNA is TGTGCCAGCAGCCAAGAGGGAGGGCAGAACACCGGGGAGCTGTTTTTT. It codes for CASSQEGGQNTGELFF.

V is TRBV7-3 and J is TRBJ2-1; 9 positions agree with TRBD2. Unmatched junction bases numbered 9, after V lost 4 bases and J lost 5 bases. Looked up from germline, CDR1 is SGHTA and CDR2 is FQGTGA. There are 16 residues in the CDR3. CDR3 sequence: CASSSLGGGANNEQFF. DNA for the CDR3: TGTGCCAGCAGCTCCTTGGGCGGGGGGGCAAACAATGAGCAGTTCTTC.

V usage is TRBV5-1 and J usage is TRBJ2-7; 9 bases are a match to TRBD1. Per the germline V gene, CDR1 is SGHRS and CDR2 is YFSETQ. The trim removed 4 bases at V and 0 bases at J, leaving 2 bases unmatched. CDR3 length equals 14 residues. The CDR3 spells CASSRDRVSYEQYF. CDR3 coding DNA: TGCGCCAGCAGCAGGGACAGGGTCTCCTACGAGCAGTACTTC.

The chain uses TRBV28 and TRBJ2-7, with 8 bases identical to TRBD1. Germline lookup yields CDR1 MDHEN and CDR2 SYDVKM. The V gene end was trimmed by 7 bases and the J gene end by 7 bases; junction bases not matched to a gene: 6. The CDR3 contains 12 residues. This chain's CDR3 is CASTTGGSEQYF. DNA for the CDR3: TGTGCCAGCACCACAGGGGGTAGTGAGCAGTACTTC.

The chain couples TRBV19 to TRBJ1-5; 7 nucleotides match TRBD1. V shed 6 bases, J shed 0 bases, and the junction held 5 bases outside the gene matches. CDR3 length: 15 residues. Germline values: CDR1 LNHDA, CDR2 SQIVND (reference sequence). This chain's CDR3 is CASSPTGNSNQPQHF. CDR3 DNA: TGTGCCAGTAGCCCGACAGGGAATAGCAATCAGCCCCAGCATTTT.

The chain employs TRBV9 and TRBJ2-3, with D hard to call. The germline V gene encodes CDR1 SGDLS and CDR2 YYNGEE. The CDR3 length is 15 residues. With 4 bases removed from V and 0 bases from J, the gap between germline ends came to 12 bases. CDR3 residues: CASSFGGTSTDTQYF. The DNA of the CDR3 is TGTGCCAGCAGCTTCGGCGGAACTAGCACAGATACGCAGTATTTT.

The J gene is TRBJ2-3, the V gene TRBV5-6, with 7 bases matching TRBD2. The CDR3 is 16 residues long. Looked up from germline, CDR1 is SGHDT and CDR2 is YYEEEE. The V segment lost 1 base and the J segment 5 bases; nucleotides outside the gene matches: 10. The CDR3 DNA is TGTGCCAGCAGCTTGTTCGGTTTACTAGCGATAGATACGCAGTATTTT. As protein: CASSLFGLLAIDTQYF.